This passage covers 5 T cell receptor beta chains from one sample sequenced in a study of tumor-infiltrating lymphocytes in primary liver carcinoma. Between 20 and 30 mg of unsorted bulk tissue served as the source from which RNA and DNA were co-extracted. Reverse transcription of roughly 480 ng total RNA with a constant-region primer produced TCR beta cDNA. Employing slightly modified ARM-PCR, three nested multiplex PCR rounds were run, and these gave rise to the TCR beta libraries. Each of the first two PCR rounds ran about 9 cycles with TRBV1-TRBV30 forward and C-beta reverse primers. TCRdb recomputed calls from the multiplex PCR reads with MiXCR, one row per CDR3 protein. This sample has roughly 100,000 distinct CDR3 sequences; roughly four fifths occur once, and the top ten carry approximately 21%. Sequences were obtained from liver tumor tissue from sampling region 3. Subset in this sample: tumor region T3, left-lateral pole. The receptor source for this set is a man aged 35-49 years with primary liver carcinoma and hepatitis B virus infection.

The sample holds one count of this clonotype. A read error may account for a junction end that differs from germline. The CDR3 region is CASCEAKFGLAGDNEQFF. CDR3 bases: TGTGCCAGCTGTGAAGCCAAGTTCGGACTAGCTGGGGACAATGAGCAGTTCTTC. J is TRBJ2-1 and V is TRBV6-1; 8 bases map to TRBD2. Germline assignment: CDR1 MNHNS and CDR2 SASEGT. CDR3 length equals 18 residues.

Ten or more counts support this clonotype. Because the CDR3's place on the DNA is in doubt, the DNA is left out and the CDR3 is given as listed by TCRdb. This chain links TRBV5-4 with TRBJ2-2. Per germline, CDR1 SGHNT and CDR2 YYREEE (reference sequence). 15 amino acids form the CDR3, both terminal residues included. The chain's CDR3 is CASSLGATPPGSCFF.

A word on this clonotype: One junction end disagrees with the germline gene, perhaps due to a read error. This chain links TRBV11-3 with TRBJ2-7, with a weak D call TRBD1 (5 bases). The germline gives CDR1 SGHNT, CDR2 YENEEA. The CDR3 runs to 14 residues. CDR3 region: CAGSPVEGEYEQYF. In nucleotides, the CDR3 is TGTGCCGGCAGCCCTGTAGAAGGGGAATACGAGCAGTACTTC.

This clonotype was counted once. A read error may be the cause here, since a much bigger clone is one base away. The chain has TRBV28 and TRBJ2-7; no reliable D call. From germline, CDR1 is MDHEN and CDR2 SYDVKM. This CDR3 has 14 amino acids. This chain's CDR3 is CASSFAGFSYKQYF. CDR3 DNA sequence: TGTGCCAGCAGTTTCGCAGGTTTCTCCTACAAGCAGTACTTC.

Note on this clonotype: A much more abundant neighbour one base away suggests this may be a read error. The chain joins TRBV5-1 to TRBJ2-3; TRBD2 aligns across 7 bases. Germline V gene lookup returns CDR1 SGHRS and CDR2 YFSETQ. The CDR3 loop spans 14 amino acids. After removal of 7 bases from V and 2 bases from J, the junction contained 7 bases not matched to a gene. For the CDR3, the DNA is TGCGCCAGCGGGAGCCGGGACTACACAGATACGCAGTATTTT. This translates into CASGSRDYTDTQYF. The full variable domain, with the rest looked up from reference TRBV5-1 and TRBJ2-3, is KAGVTQTPRYLIKTRGQQVTLSCSPISGHRSVSWYQQTPGQGLQFLFEYFSETQRNKGNFPGRFSGRQFSNSRSEMNVSTLELGDSALYLCASGSRDYTDTQYFGPGTRLTVL.